This T cell receptor (beta chain) was obtained from a study of long-term antiretroviral therapy in people with HIV. Cryopreserved PBMC numbered about 1-10 million per sample before DNA extraction. General study findings and limits: Pre-ART expanded clones dominated the repertoire at every time point. There were no data on ART adherence, viral resistance or therapy changes, a gap that limits inferences about post-ART repertoire changes.

About this clone itself: Its target is unknown.

Germline lookup yields CDR1 LGHNA and CDR2 YSLEER. The CDR3 consists of 16 residues. The ends were cut back, 0 bases at V and 4 bases at J, with 12 bases in the middle. It was version v3.0 of the immunoSEQ assay that was run at survey level. Only in-frame clones appear in the TCRdb table, and some are missing; sequencing was by immunoSEQ multiplex PCR. The table lists some 31,000 clones, around 97% of them singletons. This sample comprised unsorted PBMCs, obtained 7.6 years after starting antiretroviral therapy. The receptor was isolated from a man aged 30 to 39 with HIV. The chain carries TRBV4-3 and TRBJ1-4, with TRBD1 as a possible D gene (5 bases). DNA for the CDR3: TGCGCCAGCAGCCAAGATTTGGACACCTTTAATGAAAAACTGTTTTTT. Encoded protein: CASSQDLDTFNEKLFF.